This entry describes one T cell receptor (beta chain). The repertoire was sequenced with immunoSEQ multiplex PCR; TCRdb's copy has only in-frame clones and lacks some. The table shows approximately 120,000 clones, with roughly 83% occurring only once. This sample is drawn from a study of PD-L1 blockade in urothelial cancer. Study information: Prior chemotherapy in patients spanned 0 to 3 regimens.

Time point specified: peripheral blood 6 weeks after treatment start. The source material was PBMCs, sampled around atezolizumab (anti-PD-L1) treatment. The TCR comes from a man aged 50 to 59 with urothelial cancer.

The CDR3 sequence: CATSKRLAGLSKNIQYF. DNA of the CDR3: TGTGCCACCAGCAAACGACTAGCGGGCCTGTCCAAAAACATTCAGTACTTC. The chain employs TRBV15 and TRBJ2-4, with 10 bases that match TRBD2. Germline V gene sequence: CDR1 LNHNV, CDR2 YYDKDF (reference sequence). The CDR3 sequence is 17 residues long. V shed 4 bases, J shed 2 bases, and the junction held 8 bases outside the gene matches.